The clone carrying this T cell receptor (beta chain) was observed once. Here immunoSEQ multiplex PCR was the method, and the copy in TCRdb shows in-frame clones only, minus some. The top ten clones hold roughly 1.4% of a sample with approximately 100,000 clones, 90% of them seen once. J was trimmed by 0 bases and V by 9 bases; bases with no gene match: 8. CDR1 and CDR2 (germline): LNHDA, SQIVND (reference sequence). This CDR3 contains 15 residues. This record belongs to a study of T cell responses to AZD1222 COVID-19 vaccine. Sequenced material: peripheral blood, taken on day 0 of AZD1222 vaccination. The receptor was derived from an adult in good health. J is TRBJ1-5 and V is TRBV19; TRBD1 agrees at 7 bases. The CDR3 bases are TGTGCCAGCAGGGACAGCGCTTATAGCAATCAGCCCCAGCATTTT. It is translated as CASRDSAYSNQPQHF.